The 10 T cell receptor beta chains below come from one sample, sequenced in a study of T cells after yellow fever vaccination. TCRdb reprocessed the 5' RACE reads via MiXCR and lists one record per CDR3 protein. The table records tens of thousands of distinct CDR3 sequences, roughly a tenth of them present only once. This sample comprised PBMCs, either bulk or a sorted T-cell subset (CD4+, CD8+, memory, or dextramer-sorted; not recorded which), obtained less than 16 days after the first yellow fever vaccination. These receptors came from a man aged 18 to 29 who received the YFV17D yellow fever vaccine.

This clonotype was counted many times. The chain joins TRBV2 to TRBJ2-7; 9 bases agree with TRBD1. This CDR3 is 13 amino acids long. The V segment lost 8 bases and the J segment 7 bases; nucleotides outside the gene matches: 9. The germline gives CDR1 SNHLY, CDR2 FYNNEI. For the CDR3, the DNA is TGTGCCAGCGGAACCGGGACAGGGATTGAGCAGTACGTC. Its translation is CASGTGTGIEQYV.

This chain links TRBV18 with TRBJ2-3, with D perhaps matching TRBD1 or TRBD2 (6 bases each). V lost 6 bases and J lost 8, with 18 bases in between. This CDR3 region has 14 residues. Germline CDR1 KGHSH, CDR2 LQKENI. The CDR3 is CASSEGGYSPTQYF. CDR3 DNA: TGTGCCAGCTCGGAGGGGGGATACTCCCCTACGCAGTATTTT.

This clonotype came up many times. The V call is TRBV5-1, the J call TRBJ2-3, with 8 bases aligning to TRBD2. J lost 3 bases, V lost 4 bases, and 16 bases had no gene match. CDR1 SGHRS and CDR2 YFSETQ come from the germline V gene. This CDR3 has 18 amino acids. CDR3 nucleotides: TGCGCCAGCAGCCCCGGGGGACGGGGGGGCCTACGAACAGATACGCAGTATTTT. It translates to CASSPGGRGGLRTDTQYF.

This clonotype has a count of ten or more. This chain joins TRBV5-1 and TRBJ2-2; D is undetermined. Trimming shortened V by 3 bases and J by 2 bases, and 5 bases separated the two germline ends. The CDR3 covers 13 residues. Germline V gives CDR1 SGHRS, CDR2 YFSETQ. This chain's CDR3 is CASSSDNTGELFF. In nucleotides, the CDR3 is TGCGCCAGCAGCTCTGACAACACCGGGGAGCTGTTTTTT.

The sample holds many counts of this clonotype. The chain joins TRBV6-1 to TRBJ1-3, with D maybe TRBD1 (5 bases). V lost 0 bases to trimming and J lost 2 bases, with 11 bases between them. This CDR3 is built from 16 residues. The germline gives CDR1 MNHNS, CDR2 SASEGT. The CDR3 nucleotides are TGTGCCAGCAGTGAAGCGAGGGGATTAGCTGGAAACACCATATATTTT. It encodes CASSEARGLAGNTIYF.

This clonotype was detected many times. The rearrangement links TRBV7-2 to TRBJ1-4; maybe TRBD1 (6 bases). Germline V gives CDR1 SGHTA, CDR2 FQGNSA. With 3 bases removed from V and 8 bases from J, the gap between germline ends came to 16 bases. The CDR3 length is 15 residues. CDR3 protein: CASSFKPGQEEKLFF. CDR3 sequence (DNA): TGTGCCAGCAGCTTTAAGCCGGGACAAGAGGAAAAACTGTTTTTT. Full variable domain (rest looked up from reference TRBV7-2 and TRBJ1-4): GAGVSQSPSNKVTEKGKDVELRCDPISGHTALYWYRQSLGQGLEFLIYFQGNSAPDKSGLPSDRFSAERTGGSVSTLTIQRTQQEDSAVYLCASSFKPGQEEKLFFGSGTQLSVL.

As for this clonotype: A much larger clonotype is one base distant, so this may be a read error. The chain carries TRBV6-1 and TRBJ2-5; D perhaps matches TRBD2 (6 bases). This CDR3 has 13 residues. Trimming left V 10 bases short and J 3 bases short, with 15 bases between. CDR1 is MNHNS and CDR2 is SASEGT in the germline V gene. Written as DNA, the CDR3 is TGTGCCACCTTCGGGAGACTAGAAGAGACCCAGTACTTC. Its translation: CATFGRLEETQYF.

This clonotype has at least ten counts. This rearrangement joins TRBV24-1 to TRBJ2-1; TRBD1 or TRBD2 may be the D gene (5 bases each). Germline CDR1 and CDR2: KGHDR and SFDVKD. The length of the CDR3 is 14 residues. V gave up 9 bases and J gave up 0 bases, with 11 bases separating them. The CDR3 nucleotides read TGTGCCACCGGGGACCGCAGCTCCTACAATGAGCAGTTCTTC. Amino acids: CATGDRSSYNEQFF.

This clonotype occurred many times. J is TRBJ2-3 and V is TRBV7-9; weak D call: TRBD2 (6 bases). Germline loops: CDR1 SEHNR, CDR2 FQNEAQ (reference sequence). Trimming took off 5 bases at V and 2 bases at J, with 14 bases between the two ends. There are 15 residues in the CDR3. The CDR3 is CASSVRGLITDTQYF. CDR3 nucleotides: TGTGCCAGCAGCGTACGGGGACTCATCACAGATACGCAGTATTTT.

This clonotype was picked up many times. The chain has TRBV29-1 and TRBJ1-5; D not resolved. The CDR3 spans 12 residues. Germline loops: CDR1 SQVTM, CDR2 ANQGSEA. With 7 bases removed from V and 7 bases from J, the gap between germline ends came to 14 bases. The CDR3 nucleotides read TGCAGCGAAAACCGGGAGGGACAGCCCCAGCATTTT. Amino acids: CSENREGQPQHF.